This T cell receptor beta chain was identified in a study of T cell responses to AZD1222 COVID-19 vaccine. About the study: Pooling was applied to second doses at about 4 or about 12 weeks.

Repertoires were generated with immunoSEQ multiplex PCR, while TCRdb's copy carries only in-frame clones and drops some. The data show about 92,000 clones, approximately 90% seen once. Study results and limitations: An increase in Spike-specific TCR breadth and depth was observed after two AZD1222 doses. Every sample of the repertoires postdated the peak T cell response. The sample set comprised mostly white British donors with more females, and clonal diversity was possibly underestimated.

A note on this clone: Its antigen is as yet unknown.

J gave up 5 bases and V 0 bases, and 8 bases lay outside the gene matches. Germline loops: CDR1 GTSNPN, CDR2 SVGIG (reference sequence). The CDR3 contains 15 residues. This receptor was identified in an adult in good health. Sequenced here: peripheral blood, sampled on day 0 of AZD1222 vaccination. This sequence joins TRBV30 and TRBJ2-5; 8 bases align to TRBD2. The CDR3 protein is CAWSVREGPLETQYF. CDR3 bases: TGTGCCTGGAGTGTACGGGAGGGCCCCCTGGAGACCCAGTACTTC.